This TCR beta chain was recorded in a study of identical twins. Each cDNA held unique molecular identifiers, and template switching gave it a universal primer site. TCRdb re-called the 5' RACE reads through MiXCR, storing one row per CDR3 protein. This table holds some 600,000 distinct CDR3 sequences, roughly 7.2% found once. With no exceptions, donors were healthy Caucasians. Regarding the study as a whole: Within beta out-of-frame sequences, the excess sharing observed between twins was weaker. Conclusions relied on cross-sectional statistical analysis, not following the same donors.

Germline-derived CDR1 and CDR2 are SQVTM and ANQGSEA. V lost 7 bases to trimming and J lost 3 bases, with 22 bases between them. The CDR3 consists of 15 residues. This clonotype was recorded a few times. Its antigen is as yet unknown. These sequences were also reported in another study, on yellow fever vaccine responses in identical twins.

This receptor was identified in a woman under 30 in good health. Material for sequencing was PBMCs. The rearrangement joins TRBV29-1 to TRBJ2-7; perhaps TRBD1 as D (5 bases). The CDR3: CSATFPGNKGYEQYF. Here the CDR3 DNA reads TGCAGCGCCACTTTCCCAGGGAATAAAGGCTACGAGCAGTACTTC.